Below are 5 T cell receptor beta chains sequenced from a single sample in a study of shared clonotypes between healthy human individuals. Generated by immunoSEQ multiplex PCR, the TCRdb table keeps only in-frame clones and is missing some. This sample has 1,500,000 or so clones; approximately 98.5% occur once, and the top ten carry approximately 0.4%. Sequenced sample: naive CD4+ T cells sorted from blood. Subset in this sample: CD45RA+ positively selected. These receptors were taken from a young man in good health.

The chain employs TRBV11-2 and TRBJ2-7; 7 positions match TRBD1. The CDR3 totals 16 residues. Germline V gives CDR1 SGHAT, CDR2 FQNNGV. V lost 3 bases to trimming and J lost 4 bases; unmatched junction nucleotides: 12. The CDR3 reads CASSFTHGTEKYEQYF. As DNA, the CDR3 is TGTGCCAGCAGCTTCACCCATGGGACAGAAAAGTACGAGCAGTACTTC.

The CDR3 region is CASSKSTGRSIGYTF. As DNA, the CDR3 is TGTGCCAGTAGTAAATCGACAGGGAGGAGTATCGGCTACACCTTC. The chain employs TRBV19 and TRBJ1-2; 7 bases line up with TRBD1. There are 15 residues in the CDR3. The V gene's germline CDR1 is LNHDA and CDR2 SQIVND (reference sequence). The V and J ends lost 4 bases and 8 bases, in that order; junction bases with no gene match: 13.

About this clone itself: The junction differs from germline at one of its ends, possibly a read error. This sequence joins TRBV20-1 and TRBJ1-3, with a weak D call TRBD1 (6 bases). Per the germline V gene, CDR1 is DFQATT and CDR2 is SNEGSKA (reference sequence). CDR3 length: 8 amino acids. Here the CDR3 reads CSSVTGEF. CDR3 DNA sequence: TGCAGTTCTGTGACAGGAGAATTT.

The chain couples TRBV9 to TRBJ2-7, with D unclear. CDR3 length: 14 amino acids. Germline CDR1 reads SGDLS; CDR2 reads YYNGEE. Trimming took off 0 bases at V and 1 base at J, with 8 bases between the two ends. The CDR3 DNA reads TGTGCCAGCAGCGTAGGGTTAATGTCCTACGAGCAGTACTTC. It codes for CASSVGLMSYEQYF.

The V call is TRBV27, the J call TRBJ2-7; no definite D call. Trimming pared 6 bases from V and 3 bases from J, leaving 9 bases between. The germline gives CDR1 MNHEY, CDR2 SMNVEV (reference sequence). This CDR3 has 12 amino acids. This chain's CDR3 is CASSRGIYEQYF. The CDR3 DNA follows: TGTGCCAGCAGCCGCGGAATCTACGAGCAGTACTTC.